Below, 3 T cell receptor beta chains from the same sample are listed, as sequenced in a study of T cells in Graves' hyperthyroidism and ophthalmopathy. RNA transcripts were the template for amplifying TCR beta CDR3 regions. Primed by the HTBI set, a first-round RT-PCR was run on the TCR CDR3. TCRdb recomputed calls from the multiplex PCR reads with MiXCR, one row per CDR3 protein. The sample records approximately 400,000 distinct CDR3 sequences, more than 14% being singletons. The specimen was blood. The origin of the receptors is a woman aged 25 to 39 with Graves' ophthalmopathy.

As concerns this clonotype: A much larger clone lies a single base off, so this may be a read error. The CDR3 DNA reads TGTGCCAGGAAGACAGGCTTCAGCCCCTACAATGAGCAGTTCTTC. Its translation is CARKTGFSPYNEQFF. The V and J genes are TRBV2 and TRBJ2-1; D possibly corresponds to TRBD1 (6 bases). From germline, CDR1 is SNHLY and CDR2 FYNNEI. V was pared by 9 bases and J by 2 bases, with 17 bases between. This CDR3 region has 15 residues.

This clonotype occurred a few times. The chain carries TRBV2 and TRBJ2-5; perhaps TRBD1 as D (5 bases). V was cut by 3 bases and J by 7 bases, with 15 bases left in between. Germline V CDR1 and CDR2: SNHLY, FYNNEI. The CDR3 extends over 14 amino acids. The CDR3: CASSEEQAPGTQYF. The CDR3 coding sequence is TGTGCCAGCAGTGAGGAACAGGCCCCCGGGACCCAGTACTTC.

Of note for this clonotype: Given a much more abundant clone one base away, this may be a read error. This CDR3 is CASRAGGGGYNEQFF. CDR3 bases: TGTGCCAGCAGAGCAGGCGGGGGGGGCTACAATGAGCAGTTCTTC. The chain combines TRBV12-3 or TRBV12-4 with TRBJ2-1; 9 positions match TRBD2. V lost 6 bases, J lost 3 bases, and 6 bases stayed unmatched. The CDR3 runs 15 residues.